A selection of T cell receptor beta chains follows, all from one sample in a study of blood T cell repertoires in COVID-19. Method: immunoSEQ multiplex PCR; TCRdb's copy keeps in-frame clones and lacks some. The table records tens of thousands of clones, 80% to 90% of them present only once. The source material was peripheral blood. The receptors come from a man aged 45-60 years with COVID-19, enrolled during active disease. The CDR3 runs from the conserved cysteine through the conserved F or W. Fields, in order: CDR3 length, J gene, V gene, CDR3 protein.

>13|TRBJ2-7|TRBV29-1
CSAGDSSSYEQYF
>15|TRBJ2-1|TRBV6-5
CASYPRRRAYNEQFF
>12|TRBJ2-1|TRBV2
CASGGEVGEQFF
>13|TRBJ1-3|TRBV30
CAWNRQAGNTIYF
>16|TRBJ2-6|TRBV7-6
CASSTVQFSGANVLTF
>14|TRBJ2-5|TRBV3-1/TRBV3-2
CASSPGLIEGTQYF
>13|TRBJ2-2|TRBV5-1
CASSSHDTGELFF
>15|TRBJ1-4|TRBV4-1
CASSLNLATNEKLFF
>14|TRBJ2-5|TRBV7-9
CASSRSGGQETQYF
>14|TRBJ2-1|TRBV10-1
CASSRLAGSNEQFF
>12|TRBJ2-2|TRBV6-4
CASRQGNGELFF
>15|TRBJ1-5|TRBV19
CASRRDRRWDQPQHF
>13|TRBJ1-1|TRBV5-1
CASRRGLNTEAFF
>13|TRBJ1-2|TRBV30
CAWRPDGSGGYTF
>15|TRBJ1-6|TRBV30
CAWSYGTGVNSPLHF
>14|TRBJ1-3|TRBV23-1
CASSQNSSGNTIYF
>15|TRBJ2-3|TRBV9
CASRAGGAGTDTQYF
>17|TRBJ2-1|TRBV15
CATSRDRSGGAGSEQFF
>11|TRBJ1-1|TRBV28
CASNADSEAFF
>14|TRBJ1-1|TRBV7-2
CASSLDRGRTEAFF
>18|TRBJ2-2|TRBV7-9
CASTTPGQPSSNTGELFF
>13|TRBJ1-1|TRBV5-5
CASSLPTSTEAFF
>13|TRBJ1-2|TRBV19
CASSRQGRYGYTF
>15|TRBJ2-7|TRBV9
CASSPRTGFAYEQYF
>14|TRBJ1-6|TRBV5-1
CASSPLGPRSPLHF
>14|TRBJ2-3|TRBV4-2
CASSQGSGGAAQYF
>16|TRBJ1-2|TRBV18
CASSELTGESAYGYTF
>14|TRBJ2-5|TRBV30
CAWMSVNGLETQYF
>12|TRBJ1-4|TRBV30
CAWSSGSEKLFF
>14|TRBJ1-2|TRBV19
CASSIIGQDYGYTF
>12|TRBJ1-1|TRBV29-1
CSVSHRGGEAFF
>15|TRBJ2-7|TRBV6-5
CASSWSGTVLNEQYF
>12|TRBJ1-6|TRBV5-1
CASGDEGSPLHF
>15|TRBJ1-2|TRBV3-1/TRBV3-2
CASSRAAGGGYGYTF
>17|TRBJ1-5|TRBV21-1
CASSKTPNKYSNQPQHF
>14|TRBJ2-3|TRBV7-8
CASSLARGTDTQYF
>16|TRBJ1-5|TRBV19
CASSIATGSYNQPQHF
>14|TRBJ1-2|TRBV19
CASSTLQGDYGYTF
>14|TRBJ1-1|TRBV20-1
CSASKDSVSTEAFF